This record looks at one T cell receptor (beta chain) sequence and its context. The antigen is not known. TCRdb keeps only in-frame clones here, not all; method: immunoSEQ multiplex PCR. The profile shows about 44,000 clones, nearly 97% of them singletons. This record belongs to a study of Tregs in tolerant kidney transplant recipients. Study-level background: Recipient cells were told from donor cells by antibody staining. Whole-study findings and limits: Validation in larger populations is needed because few patients were studied.

The CDR3 has 17 residues. Germline lookup yields CDR1 LGHNA and CDR2 YNFKEQ. V gave up 4 bases and J gave up 5 bases; unmatched junction bases: 8. Sequencing was performed on Tregs from blood cultured with allogeneic cells. The chain couples TRBV4-2 to TRBJ2-3; 14 positions match TRBD2. The receptor comes from a human donor in good health. CDR3 in DNA: TGTGCCAGCAGCCCTGGACTAGCGGGGGGCCCTGGAGATACGCAGTATTTT. This sequence encodes CASSPGLAGGPGDTQYF.